This T cell receptor (beta chain) was found in a study of molecular identifiers for immune sequencing clone quantification. Study-wide points: Clones that exceeded 20 RNA copies held over 99% of effector molecules, yet under 1% in naive cells.

This clonotype was seen repeatedly, ten times or more. Its antigen is undetermined. Every naive CD8 library was made from between roughly 17,000 and 1,100,000 sorted cells with 10%, 30% or 50% RNA. Sorting selected naive CD8 T cells with a CD8+CD4-CCR7+CD45RA+ phenotype. V was clipped by 1 base and J by 6 bases, with 14 bases between them. Germline V gene sequence: CDR1 LGHNA, CDR2 YSLEER. The CDR3 runs 15 residues. TCRdb re-derived calls from the PCR reads in MiXCR, one entry per CDR3 protein. The sample lists some 650,000 distinct CDR3 sequences, about 20% occurring once. Sequencing was carried out using naive CD8+ T cells from blood, with Jurkat cell RNA spiked in. Subset described: FACS-sorted CD8+CD4-CCR7+CD45RA+ naive T cells. This clonotype was sampled from a human donor in good health. Some libraries in this study had Jurkat cell RNA spiked in. This chain links TRBV4-3 with TRBJ2-3, with TRBD2 as a possible D gene (5 bases). The CDR3 sequence is CASSQARAEYDTQYF. The CDR3 DNA reads TGCGCCAGCAGCCAAGCGAGGGCGGAGTACGATACGCAGTATTTT.